This TCR beta chain was sequenced in a study of blood T cells in healthy people across ages. V shed 6 bases and J shed 0 bases, with 13 bases lying between them. This CDR3 is 15 amino acids long. CDR1 is SGHRS, CDR2 YFSETQ, per germline. This clonotype is a singleton in its sample. With a J-beta primer mix and a sample-barcoded 5' primer, a second PCR ran about 6 to 11 cycles. Each cDNA molecule was tagged by a template-switch adaptor with 12 random nucleotides. TCRdb re-analysed the 5' RACE reads in MiXCR, keeping a single row per CDR3 protein. The sample includes 900,000 to 950,000 distinct CDR3 sequences, about 27% of them seen just once. These data also formed part of another study, on T cells of mothers and their children. From that study: The second PCR used the M1S primer, and this primer added sample barcodes and 2-4 random nucleotides. The yield was over 8 million TCR beta CDR3 reads from each mother and roughly 3 million from each child. Biologically related mothers and children overlapped slightly more than unrelated pairs, a non-significant difference.

The sequenced sample was blood. The rearrangement joins TRBV5-1 to TRBJ1-3; unclear D gene. The clonotype was recovered from a woman between 40 and 50 years old in good health. CDR3 protein: CASTVDGLSGNTIYF. The DNA for the CDR3 is TGCGCCAGCACAGTCGACGGGCTCTCTGGAAACACCATATATTTT.